This TCR beta chain was captured by sequencing in a study of control samples from healthy donors and cancer patients. CDR3 length: 20 amino acids. The V gene's germline CDR1 is GTSNPN and CDR2 SVGIG (reference sequence). Trimming shortened V by 0 bases and J by 0 bases, and 21 bases separated the two germline ends. Sequencing was performed with immunoSEQ multiplex PCR; in TCRdb, only in-frame clones are kept and a portion is missing. The sample lists approximately 190,000 clones, around 90% occurring once. The sequencing sample was made of blood. The sequence came from a man younger than 40 in good health. V and J are TRBV30 and TRBJ1-6, with D tentatively TRBD1 (5 bases). As DNA, the CDR3 is TGTGCCTGGAGTGTACCCCTCGGGGCCCGCCGATTCTCCTATAATTCACCCCTCCACTTT. This gives the protein CAWSVPLGARRFSYNSPLHF.